This T cell receptor (beta chain) was sequenced for a study of cytomegalovirus exposure and HLA in healthy donors. On this clone: What it binds is not known.

PCR employed 60 Vbeta and 13 Jbeta primers. Sequencing used immunoSEQ multiplex PCR; TCRdb keeps in-frame clones, though not all of them. The data hold some 98,000 clones, with under 70% observed a single time. Findings of the study overall: V- and J-gene trimming of TCR beta was linked (in a later analysis) to a missense DCLRE1C variant. A later examination showed that TCR association rates differed by HLA locus, with DRB1 most and HLA-C fewest. The study labeled roughly 160 TCR beta chains cytomegalovirus-associated.

The CDR3 has 13 amino acids. Germline V gene sequence: CDR1 SNHLY, CDR2 FYNNEI. J lost 2 bases, V lost 4 bases, and 1 base had no gene match. This TCR derives from a man aged 50-59 years in good health and CMV-seronegative. The source material was PBMCs. The chain has TRBV2 and TRBJ2-5; 7 bases fit TRBD1. CDR3 sequence reads: CASSGDSQETQYF. The CDR3 DNA is TGTGCCAGCAGTGGGGACAGTCAAGAGACCCAGTACTTC.